This is a list of T cell receptor beta chains from one sample in a study of shared clonotypes between healthy human individuals. The assay was immunoSEQ multiplex PCR, and TCRdb's table has in-frame clones only and misses some. The table records around 650,000 clones, approximately 96% of them present only once. Sequenced input: naive CD8+ T cells sorted from blood. Every receptor here comes from a woman in her thirties in good health. The conserved cysteine and the conserved F or W are not part of the CDR3 here.

TRBV2	ASSKTSGSFDEQF
TRBV4-1	ASSRPPGTSEPLAKNIQY
TRBV2	ASSDTKNIQY
TRBV9	ASSVAGNEQF
TRBV7-9	ASSLDEREAF
TRBV20-1	SANWYNEQF
TRBV15	ATSRERSGGNEQF
TRBV7-9	ASGRLAGGVYTQY
TRBV2	ASRHNEQF
TRBV2	ASWTGTTYGYT
TRBV28	ASSLRDRVQKDGYT